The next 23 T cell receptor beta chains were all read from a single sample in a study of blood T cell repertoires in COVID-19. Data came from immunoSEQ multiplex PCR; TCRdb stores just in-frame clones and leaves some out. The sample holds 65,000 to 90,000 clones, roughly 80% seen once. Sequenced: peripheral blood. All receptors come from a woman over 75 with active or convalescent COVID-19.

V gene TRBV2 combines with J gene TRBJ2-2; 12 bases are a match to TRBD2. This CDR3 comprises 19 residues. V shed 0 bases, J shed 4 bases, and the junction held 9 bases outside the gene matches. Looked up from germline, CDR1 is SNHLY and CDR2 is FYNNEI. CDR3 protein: CASSEARLAGGLGTGELFF. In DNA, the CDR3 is TGTGCCAGCAGTGAAGCTCGCCTAGCGGGGGGGCTGGGCACCGGGGAGCTGTTTTTT.

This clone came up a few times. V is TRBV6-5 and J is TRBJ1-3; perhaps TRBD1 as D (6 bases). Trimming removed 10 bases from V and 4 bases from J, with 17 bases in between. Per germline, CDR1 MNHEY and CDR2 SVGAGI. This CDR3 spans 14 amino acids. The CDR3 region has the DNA TGTGCCATAACAGGGAGTCTAATAGGAAACACCATATATTTT. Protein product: CAITGSLIGNTIYF.

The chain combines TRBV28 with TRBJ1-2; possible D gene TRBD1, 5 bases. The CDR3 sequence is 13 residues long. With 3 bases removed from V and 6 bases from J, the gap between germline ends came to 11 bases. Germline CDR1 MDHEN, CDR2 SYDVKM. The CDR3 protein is CASSFTGDNGYTF. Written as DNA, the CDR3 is TGTGCCAGCAGTTTCACGGGGGATAATGGCTACACCTTC.

CDR3: CASSLQGRDEQFF. The CDR3 DNA reads as TGTGCCAGCAGTTTACAGGGGAGGGATGAGCAGTTCTTC. The chain joins TRBV27 to TRBJ2-1; tentative D call: TRBD2 (7 bases). The CDR3 is 13 amino acids. The V gene lost 2 bases and the J gene lost 8 bases, with 10 bases spanning the gap. The germline gives CDR1 MNHEY, CDR2 SMNVEV (reference sequence).

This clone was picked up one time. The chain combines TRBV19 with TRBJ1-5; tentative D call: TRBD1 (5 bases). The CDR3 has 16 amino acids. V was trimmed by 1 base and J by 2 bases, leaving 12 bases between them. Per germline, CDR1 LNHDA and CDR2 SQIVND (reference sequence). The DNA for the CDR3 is TGTGCCAGTAGTATAGTAGCCGGGGGTGGCAATCAGCCCCAGCATTTT. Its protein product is CASSIVAGGGNQPQHF.

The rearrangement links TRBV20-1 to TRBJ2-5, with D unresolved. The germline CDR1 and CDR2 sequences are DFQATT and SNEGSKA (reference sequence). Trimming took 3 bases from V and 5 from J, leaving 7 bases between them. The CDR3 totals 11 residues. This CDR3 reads CSASGPETQYF. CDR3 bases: TGCAGTGCTAGCGGTCCGGAGACCCAGTACTTC.

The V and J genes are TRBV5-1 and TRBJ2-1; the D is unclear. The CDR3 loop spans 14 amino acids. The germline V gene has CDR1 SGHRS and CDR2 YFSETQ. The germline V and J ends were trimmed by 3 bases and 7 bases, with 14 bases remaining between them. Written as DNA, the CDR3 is TGCGCCAGCAGCTCGGAGAAACCTCTGAATGAGCAGTTCTTC. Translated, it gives CASSSEKPLNEQFF.

Written as DNA, the CDR3 is TGTGCCAGCAGTTTTAACAGGATCGATGGCTACACCTTC. Amino acid sequence: CASSFNRIDGYTF. The gene calls are TRBV12-3 or TRBV12-4 and TRBJ1-2; the D gene is possibly TRBD1 (5 bases). Trimming left V 3 bases short and J 6 bases short, with 11 bases between. CDR3 length: 13 amino acids.

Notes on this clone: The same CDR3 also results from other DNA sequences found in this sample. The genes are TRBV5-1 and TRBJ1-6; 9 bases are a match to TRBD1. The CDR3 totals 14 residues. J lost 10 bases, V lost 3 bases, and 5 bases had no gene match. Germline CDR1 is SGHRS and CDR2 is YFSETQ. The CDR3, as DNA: TGCGCCAGCAGCTCGGGACAGGGTGGATCACCCCTCCACTTT. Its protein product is CASSSGQGGSPLHF.

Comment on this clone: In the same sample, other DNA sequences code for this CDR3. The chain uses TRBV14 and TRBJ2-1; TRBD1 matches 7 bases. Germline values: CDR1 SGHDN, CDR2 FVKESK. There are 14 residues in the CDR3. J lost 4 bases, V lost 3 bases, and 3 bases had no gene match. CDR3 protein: CASSQVGQYNEQFF. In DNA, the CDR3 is TGTGCCAGCAGCCAGGTGGGACAGTACAATGAGCAGTTCTTC.

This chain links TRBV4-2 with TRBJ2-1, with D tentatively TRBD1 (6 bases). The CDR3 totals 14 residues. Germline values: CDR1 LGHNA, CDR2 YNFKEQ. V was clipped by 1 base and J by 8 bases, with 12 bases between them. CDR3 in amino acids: CASSQATTGYEQFF. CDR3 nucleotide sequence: TGTGCCAGCAGCCAAGCCACGACAGGTTATGAGCAGTTCTTC.

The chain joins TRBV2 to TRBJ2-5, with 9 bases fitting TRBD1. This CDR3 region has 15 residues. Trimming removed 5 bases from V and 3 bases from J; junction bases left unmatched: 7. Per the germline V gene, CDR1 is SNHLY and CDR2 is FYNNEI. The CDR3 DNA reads TGTGCCAGCAGTACCGGGACAGGGAAAAAAGAGACCCAGTACTTC. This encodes CASSTGTGKKETQYF.

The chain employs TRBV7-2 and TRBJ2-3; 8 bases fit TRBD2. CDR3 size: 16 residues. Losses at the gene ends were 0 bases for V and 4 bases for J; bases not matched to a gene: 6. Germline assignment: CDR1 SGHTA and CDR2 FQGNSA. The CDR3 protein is CASSLAAGRASDTQYF. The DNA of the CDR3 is TGTGCCAGCAGCTTAGCGGCCGGGAGGGCCTCAGATACGCAGTATTTT. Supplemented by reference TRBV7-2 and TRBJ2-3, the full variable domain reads GAGVSQSPSNKVTEKGKDVELRCDPISGHTALYWYRQSLGQGLEFLIYFQGNSAPDKSGLPSDRFSAERTGGSVSTLTIQRTQQEDSAVYLCASSLAAGRASDTQYFGPGTRLTVL.

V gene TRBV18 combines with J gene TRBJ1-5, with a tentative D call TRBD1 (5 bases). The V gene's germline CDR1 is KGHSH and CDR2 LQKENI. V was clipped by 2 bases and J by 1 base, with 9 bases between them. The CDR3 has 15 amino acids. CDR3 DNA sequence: TGTGCCAGCTCACCAGGGACTCTGAGCAATCAGCCCCAGCATTTT. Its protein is CASSPGTLSNQPQHF. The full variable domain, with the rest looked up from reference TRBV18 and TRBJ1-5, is NAGVMQNPRHLVRRRGQEARLRCSPMKGHSHVYWYRQLPEEGLKFMVYLQKENIIDESGMPKERFSAEFPKEGPSILRIQQVVRGDSAAYFCASSPGTLSNQPQHFGDGTRLSIL.

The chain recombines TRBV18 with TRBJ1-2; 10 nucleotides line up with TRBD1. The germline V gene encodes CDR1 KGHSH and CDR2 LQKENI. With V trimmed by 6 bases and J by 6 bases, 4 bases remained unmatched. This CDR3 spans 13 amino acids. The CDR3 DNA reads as TGTGCCAGCTCCCTGGACAGGGGGGATGGCTACACCTTC. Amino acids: CASSLDRGDGYTF.

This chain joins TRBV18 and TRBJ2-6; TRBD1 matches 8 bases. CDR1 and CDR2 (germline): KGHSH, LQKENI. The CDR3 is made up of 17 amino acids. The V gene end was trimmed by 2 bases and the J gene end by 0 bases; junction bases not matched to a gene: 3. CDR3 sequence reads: CASSPRQGSSGANVLTF. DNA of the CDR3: TGTGCCAGCTCACCAAGACAGGGGAGCTCTGGGGCCAACGTCCTGACTTTC.

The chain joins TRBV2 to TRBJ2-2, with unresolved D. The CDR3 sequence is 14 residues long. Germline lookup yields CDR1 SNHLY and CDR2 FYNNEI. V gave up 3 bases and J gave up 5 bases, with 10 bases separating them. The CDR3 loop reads CASSESLRTGELFF. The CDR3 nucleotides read TGTGCCAGCAGTGAGTCCCTGCGAACCGGGGAGCTGTTTTTT.

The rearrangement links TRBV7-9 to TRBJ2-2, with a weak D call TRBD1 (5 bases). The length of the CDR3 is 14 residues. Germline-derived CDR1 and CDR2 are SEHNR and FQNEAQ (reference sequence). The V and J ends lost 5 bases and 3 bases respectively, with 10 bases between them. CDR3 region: CASSGAQHTGELFF. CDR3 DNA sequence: TGTGCCAGCAGCGGGGCACAACACACCGGGGAGCTGTTTTTT.

DNA for the CDR3: TGTGCCAGTAGTACAGGGGAGAATACGCAGTATTTT. Its protein is CASSTGENTQYF. V gene TRBV19 combines with J gene TRBJ2-3; possible D gene TRBD1, 6 bases. This CDR3 has 12 residues. CDR1 is LNHDA and CDR2 is SQIVND in the germline V gene (reference sequence). Between the trimmed V and J ends, which lost 4 bases and 7 bases, there was a span of 9 bases. Looking up the rest from reference TRBV19 and TRBJ2-3 gives the full variable domain: DGGITQSPKYLFRKEGQNVTLSCEQNLNHDAMYWYRQDPGQGLRLIYYSQIVNDFQKGDIAEGYSVSREKKESFPLTVTSAQKNPTAFYLCASSTGENTQYFGPGTRLTVL.

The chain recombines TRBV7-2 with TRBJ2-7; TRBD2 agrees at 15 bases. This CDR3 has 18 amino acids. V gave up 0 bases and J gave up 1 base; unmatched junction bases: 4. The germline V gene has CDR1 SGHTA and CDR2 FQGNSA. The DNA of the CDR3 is TGTGCCAGCAGCTTAGCCACCGGGACTAGCGGGAGGTCCTACGAGCAGTACTTC. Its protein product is CASSLATGTSGRSYEQYF.

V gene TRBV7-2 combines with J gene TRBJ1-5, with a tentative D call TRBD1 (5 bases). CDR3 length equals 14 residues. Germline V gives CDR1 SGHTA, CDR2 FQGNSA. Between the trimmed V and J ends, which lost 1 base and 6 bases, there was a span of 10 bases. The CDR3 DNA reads TGTGCCAGCAGCTTAGTGGAAGGGGTTCAGCCCCAGCATTTT. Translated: CASSLVEGVQPQHF.

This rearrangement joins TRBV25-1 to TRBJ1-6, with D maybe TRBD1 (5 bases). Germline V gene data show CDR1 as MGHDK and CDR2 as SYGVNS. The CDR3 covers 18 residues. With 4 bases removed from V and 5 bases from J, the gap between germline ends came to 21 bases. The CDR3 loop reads CASSASTLGQANNSPLHF. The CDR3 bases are TGTGCCAGCAGTGCCTCAACCCTGGGGCAGGCGAATAATTCACCCCTCCACTTT.

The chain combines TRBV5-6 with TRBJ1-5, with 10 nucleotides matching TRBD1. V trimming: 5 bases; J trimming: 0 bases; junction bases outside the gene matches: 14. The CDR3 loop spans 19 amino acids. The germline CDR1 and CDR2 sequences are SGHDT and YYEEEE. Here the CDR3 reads CASRVNRDRGGYSNQPQHF. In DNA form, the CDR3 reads TGTGCCAGCAGAGTAAACCGGGACAGGGGCGGCTATAGCAATCAGCCCCAGCATTTT.